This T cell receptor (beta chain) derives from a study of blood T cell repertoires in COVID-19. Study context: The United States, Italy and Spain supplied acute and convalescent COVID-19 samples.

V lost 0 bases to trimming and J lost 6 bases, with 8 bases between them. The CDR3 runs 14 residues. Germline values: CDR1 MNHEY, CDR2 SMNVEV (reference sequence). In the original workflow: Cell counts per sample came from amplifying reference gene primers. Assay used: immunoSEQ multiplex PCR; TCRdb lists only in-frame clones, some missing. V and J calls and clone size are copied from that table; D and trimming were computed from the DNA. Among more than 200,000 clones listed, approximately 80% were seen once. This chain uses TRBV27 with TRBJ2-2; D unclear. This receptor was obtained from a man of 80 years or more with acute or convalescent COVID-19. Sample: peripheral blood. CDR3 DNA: TGTGCCAGCAGTTTATCGATTAAGCCCGGGGAGCTGTTTTTT. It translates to CASSLSIKPGELFF.